One and the same sample provided the 5 T cell receptor beta chains below, sequenced in a study of control samples from healthy donors and cancer patients. Here immunoSEQ multiplex PCR was the method, and the copy in TCRdb shows in-frame clones only, minus some. This sample has some 120,000 clones, with around 94% found just once. Sequencing used PBMCs. Every receptor here comes from a man older than 75 with head and neck cancer.

The chain links TRBV18 to TRBJ2-7; 12 bases match TRBD2. Germline trimming cut 3 bases from V and 6 bases from J; bases unmatched to any gene: 3. This CDR3 contains 14 residues. Looked up from germline, CDR1 is KGHSH and CDR2 is LQKENI. The CDR3: CASSPLTSGGEQYF. The CDR3 coding sequence is TGTGCCAGCTCACCGTTGACTAGCGGGGGCGAGCAGTACTTC.

This clone occurred once. J is TRBJ1-4 and V is TRBV27; TRBD1 matches at 10 bases. This CDR3 region has 16 residues. The V gene end was trimmed by 0 bases and the J gene end by 6 bases; junction bases not matched to a gene: 4. Germline values: CDR1 MNHEY, CDR2 SMNVEV (reference sequence). The CDR3 sequence: CASSLSRQGADEKLFF. DNA of the CDR3: TGTGCCAGCAGTTTATCGCGACAGGGGGCTGATGAAAAACTGTTTTTT.

The rearrangement links TRBV19 to TRBJ1-4; no clear D gene. V was trimmed by 3 bases and J by 0 bases, leaving 14 bases between them. The germline V gene encodes CDR1 LNHDA and CDR2 SQIVND (reference sequence). The CDR3 loop spans 17 amino acids. In DNA form, the CDR3 reads TGTGCCAGTAGTATTGGGAGGCGGTCTGCAACTAATGAAAAACTGTTTTTT. The encoded protein is CASSIGRRSATNEKLFF.

The chain employs TRBV30 and TRBJ1-2; 10 nucleotides match TRBD1. Trimming at V came to 3 bases and at J to 3 bases, leaving 7 bases not matched to a gene. Germline V gives CDR1 GTSNPN, CDR2 SVGIG (reference sequence). The length of the CDR3 is 15 residues. The CDR3 is CAWRQTGGRHYGYTF. The CDR3 bases are TGTGCCTGGAGACAGACAGGGGGCCGACACTATGGCTACACCTTC.

The chain combines TRBV6-5 with TRBJ2-7; the D is unclear. Germline V gives CDR1 MNHEY, CDR2 SVGAGI. The CDR3 is 12 amino acids. With 6 bases removed from V and 2 bases from J, the gap between germline ends came to 8 bases. CDR3 protein: CASSYDAYEQYF. The CDR3 DNA sequence: TGTGCCAGCAGCTACGACGCCTACGAGCAGTACTTC.